Presented here are 5 T cell receptor beta chains from one specimen sequenced in a study of T cell responses to AZD1222 COVID-19 vaccine. Using immunoSEQ multiplex PCR, the repertoire was profiled, and TCRdb retains in-frame clones only, with some absent. The sample has roughly 150,000 clones; roughly 91% are singletons. Material: peripheral blood, obtained 28 days after the second AZD1222 dose. The receptors come from an adult who received the AZD1222 COVID-19 vaccine.

The chain is built from TRBV18 and TRBJ1-4; 7 bases are shared with TRBD1. Germline trimming cut 3 bases from V and 0 bases from J; bases unmatched to any gene: 4. Germline loops: CDR1 KGHSH, CDR2 LQKENI. The CDR3 length is 16 residues. CDR3 in DNA: TGTGCCAGCTCACCGACAGGGTTTTCAACTAATGAAAAACTGTTTTTT. Amino acids: CASSPTGFSTNEKLFF.

The chain employs TRBV4-3 and TRBJ2-5; D may match TRBD1 or TRBD2 (6 bases each). CDR3 length: 15 residues. The ends were cut back, 4 bases at V and 5 bases at J, with 17 bases in the middle. Germline CDR1 LGHNA, CDR2 YSLEER. The CDR3 is CASSLGWGAGETQYF. The CDR3, as DNA: TGCGCCAGCAGCCTAGGGTGGGGGGCCGGTGAGACCCAGTACTTC.

The chain combines TRBV28 with TRBJ1-2; the D gene is possibly TRBD1 (6 bases). This CDR3 region has 16 residues. Trimming shortened V by 3 bases and J by 8 bases, and 22 bases separated the two germline ends. Germline values: CDR1 MDHEN, CDR2 SYDVKM. The CDR3 DNA is TGTGCCAGCAGTTTCCCAAAGACAGGTTTTAGCTGGGGCTACACCTTC. Residues: CASSFPKTGFSWGYTF.

The chain employs TRBV12-5 and TRBJ1-5, with D hard to call. V was pared by 3 bases and J by 3 bases, with 6 bases between. CDR1 LGHNT and CDR2 FRNRAP come from the germline V gene. The CDR3 contains 13 residues. The CDR3 DNA reads as TGTGCTAGTGGTTTCGACGACAATCAGCCCCAGCATTTT. Amino acid sequence: CASGFDDNQPQHF. Using reference TRBV12-5 and TRBJ1-5 for the parts outside the CDR3, the full variable domain is DARVTQTPRHKVTEMGQEVTMRCQPILGHNTVFWYRQTMMQGLELLAYFRNRAPLDDSGMPKDRFSAEMPDATLATLKIQPSEPRDSAVYFCASGFDDNQPQHFGDGTRLSIL.

The chain is built from TRBV15 and TRBJ2-3; D ambiguous. Germline CDR1 is LNHNV and CDR2 is YYDKDF (reference sequence). This CDR3 is built from 15 residues. V dropped 3 bases and J dropped 1 base, with 11 bases sitting between them. The CDR3 sequence: CATSSHSRRTDTQYF. CDR3 sequence (DNA): TGTGCCACCAGCAGCCATTCAAGGCGCACAGATACGCAGTATTTT.